This entry describes one T cell receptor beta chain. This receptor's antigen is unknown. Qualities for individual bases were not recorded, and no much larger clone is one base off. Participants in the prospective study were enrolled through a virtual design, were aged about 18 to 89 years, and lived in approximately 25 United States geographic areas. To assign participants to cohorts, the prospective study relied on clinical history that participants themselves reported in a screening survey and a study questionnaire. Recovered participants in ImmuneRACE Cohort 3 were defined by two consecutive negative NP/OP PCR tests, clearance by a healthcare professional, or resolution of symptoms. Mobile phlebotomists in the prospective study collected whole blood, serum and a nasopharyngeal or oropharyngeal swab from every participant. Over an approximately 2-month period, participants in the prospective study had the option of providing additional blood draws and questionnaires. Prospective study blood samples were shipped either frozen or at room temperature before DNA extraction.

TCRbeta CDR3 regions were amplified from genomic DNA using the immunoSEQ Assay, a bias-controlled multiplex PCR. The authors' pipeline ran thus. The number of nucleated cells in each sample was estimated by amplification of reference gene primers within the assay. To quantify the absolute abundance of each unique TCRbeta CDR3 rearrangement, sequence reads were collapsed and filtered. For each sample, productive Simpson clonality was calculated as the square root of Simpson's diversity index across productive rearrangements. TCRdb carries this immuneACCESS record with in-frame sequences only. Its versions omit some clonotypes, under half of them owing to an unresolved V gene in the studies checked, with the rest unexplained. The V and J calls and the clone size are those of that table, but D and trimming were determined from the DNA. For this sample the table gives approximately 290,000 clones, of which 80% to 90% were detected only once. Roughly 4% of the sample is taken by the ten largest.

Between the V and J ends, shortened by 8 bases and 3 bases respectively, the junction contains 8 bases. CDR3 length: 12 amino acids, cysteine to phenylalanine. CDR3 DNA only is kept here, 36 bases in frame from base 1. CDR1 and CDR2 (MDHEN, SYDVKM) derive from the germline V gene. The source of the sample is a study of blood T cell repertoires in COVID-19 (dated by TCRdb to 2018 to 2020). For the wider study: Samples from collaborators originated in the United States, Italy and Spain and spanned both the acute and convalescent phases of COVID-19. The prospective study material was composed of cDNA or gDNA derived from T cells, B-cell-depleted T cells, or PBMCs. Deeply sampled blood TCRbeta repertoires from subjects exposed to, actively infected with, or recovered from COVID-19 were included in the dataset. A freely available public database, intended as a resource for researchers studying the immune response to SARS-CoV-2, is where the repertoires were released. The samples were drawn from the first 160 participants of the ongoing ImmuneRACE study and from under 1,500 subjects provided by 6 global collaborators. A de-identified subject ID, COVID-19 status, age in years and sex were almost always included in the sample metadata. Where available, HLA class I and class II types were obtained from metadata supplied by the sample provider rather than from assay-based typing.

The full study reports these points: Clinical and demographic metadata were provided uncurated, with the amount varying by source and participant.

The rearrangement combines TRBV28 with TRBJ1-3; TRBD1 is a weak D gene call, 6 bases matching. Sequences were obtained from PBMCs or T cells enriched from blood (not recorded which). The TCR sequence derives from a woman aged 25 to 39 who had recovered from COVID-19. The encoded CDR3 is CASGGVGNTIYF. The bases are TGTGCCAGCGGGGGCGTTGGAAACACCATATATTTT. With the rest looked up from the reference TRBV28 and TRBJ1-3 genes rather than sequenced, the full variable domain is DVKVTQSSRYLVKRTGEKVFLECVQDMDHENMFWYRQDPGLGLRLIYFSYDVKMKEKGDIPEGYSVSREKKERFSLILESASTNQTSMYLCASGGVGNTIYFGEGSWLTVV.